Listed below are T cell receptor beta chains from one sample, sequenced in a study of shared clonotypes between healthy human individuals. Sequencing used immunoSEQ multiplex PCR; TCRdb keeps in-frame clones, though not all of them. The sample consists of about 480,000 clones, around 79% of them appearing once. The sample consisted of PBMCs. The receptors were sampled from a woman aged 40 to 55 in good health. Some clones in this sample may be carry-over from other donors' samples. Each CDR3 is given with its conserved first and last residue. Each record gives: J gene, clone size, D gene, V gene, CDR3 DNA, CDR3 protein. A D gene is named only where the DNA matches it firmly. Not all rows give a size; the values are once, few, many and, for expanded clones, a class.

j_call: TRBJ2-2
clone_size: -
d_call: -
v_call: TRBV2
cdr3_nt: TGTGCCAGCAGTGAACGCCGGAGCACCGGGGAGCTGTTTTTT
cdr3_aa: CASSERRSTGELFF

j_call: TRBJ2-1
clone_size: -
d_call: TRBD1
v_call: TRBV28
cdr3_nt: TGTGCCAGCAGCACCGCCGGGACAGGGTACAATGAGCAGTTCTTC
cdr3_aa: CASSTAGTGYNEQFF

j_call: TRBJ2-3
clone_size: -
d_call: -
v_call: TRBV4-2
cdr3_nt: TGTGCCAGCAGCCCCCGACAGGGCACAGATACGCAGTATTTT
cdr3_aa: CASSPRQGTDTQYF

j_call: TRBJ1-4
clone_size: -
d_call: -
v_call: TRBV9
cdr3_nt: TGTGCCAGCAGCGTCGGGGGAAATGAAAAACTGTTTTTT
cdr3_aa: CASSVGGNEKLFF

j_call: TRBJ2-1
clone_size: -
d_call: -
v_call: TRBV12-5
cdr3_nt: TGTGCTAGTGGTCCCCTCCCTTCGGAGCAGTTCTTC
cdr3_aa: CASGPLPSEQFF

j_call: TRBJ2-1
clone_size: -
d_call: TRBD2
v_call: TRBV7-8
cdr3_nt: TGTGCCAGCAGCGAAACTAGCGGGAGTTACAATGAGCAGTTCTTC
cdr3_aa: CASSETSGSYNEQFF

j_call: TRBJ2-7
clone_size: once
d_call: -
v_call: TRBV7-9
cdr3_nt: TGTGCCAGCAGCTTAGAGGGGGTAGGGGTAAGGTACGAGCAGTACTTC
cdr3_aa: CASSLEGVGVRYEQYF

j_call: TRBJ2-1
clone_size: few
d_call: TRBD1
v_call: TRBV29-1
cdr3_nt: TGCAGCGTTTTTTTTACAGGGGGACTCTCCTACAATGAGCAGTTCTTC
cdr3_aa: CSVFFTGGLSYNEQFF

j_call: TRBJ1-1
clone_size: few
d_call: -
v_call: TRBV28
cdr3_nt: TGTGCCAGCAAACACAGGGTTGAAGCTTTCTTT
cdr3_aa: CASKHRVEAFF

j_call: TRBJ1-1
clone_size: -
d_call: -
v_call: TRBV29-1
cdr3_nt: TGCAGCGTTGAAGAACTAGCAGGGCTGAACACTGAAGCTTTCTTT
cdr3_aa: CSVEELAGLNTEAFF

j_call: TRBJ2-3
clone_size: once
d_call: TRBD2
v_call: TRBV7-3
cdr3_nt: TGTGCCAGCAGCTTAAGTCCACTAGCGGGAGGGACAGATACGCAGTATTTT
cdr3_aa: CASSLSPLAGGTDTQYF

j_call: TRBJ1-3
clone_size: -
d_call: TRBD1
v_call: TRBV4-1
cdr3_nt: TGCGCCAGCAGCCTGGACAGGGGGCTCTCTGGAAACACCATATATTTT
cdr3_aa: CASSLDRGLSGNTIYF

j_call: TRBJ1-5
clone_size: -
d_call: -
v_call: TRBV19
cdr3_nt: TGTGCCAGTAGTATAAGGTGGAGAAAGCCGAATCAGCCCCAGCATTTT
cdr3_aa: CASSIRWRKPNQPQHF

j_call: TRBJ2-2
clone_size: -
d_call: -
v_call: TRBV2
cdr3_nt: TGTACCAGCTTAAACACCGGGGAGCTGTTTTTT
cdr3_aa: CTSLNTGELFF

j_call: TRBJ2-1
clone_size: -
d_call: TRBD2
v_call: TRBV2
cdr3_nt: TGTGCCAGCAGCGTTCGGCGAGCGGGAGGGAGGAACAATGAGCAGTTCTTC
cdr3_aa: CASSVRRAGGRNNEQFF

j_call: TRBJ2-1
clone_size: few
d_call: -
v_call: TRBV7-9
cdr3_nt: TGTGCCAGCATAGGGGAGAGCTCCTACAATGAGCAGTTCTTC
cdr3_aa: CASIGESSYNEQFF

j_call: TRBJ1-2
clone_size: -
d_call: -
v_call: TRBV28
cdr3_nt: TGTGCCAGCACCTTGCCATGGGGCTACACCTTC
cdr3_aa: CASTLPWGYTF

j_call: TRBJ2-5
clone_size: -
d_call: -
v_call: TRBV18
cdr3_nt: TGTGCCAGCTCACCAGCTTCGCAAGAGACCCAGTACTTC
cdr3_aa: CASSPASQETQYF

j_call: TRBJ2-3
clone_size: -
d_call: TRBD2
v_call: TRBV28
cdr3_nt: TGTGCCAGCAGTTTTTATTCGGGAGGGGTAGATACGCAGTATTTT
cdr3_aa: CASSFYSGGVDTQYF

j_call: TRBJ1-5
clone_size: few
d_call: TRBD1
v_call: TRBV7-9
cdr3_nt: TGTGCCAGCAGCTCGACAGGGGGCGATCAGCCCCAGCATTTT
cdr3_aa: CASSSTGGDQPQHF

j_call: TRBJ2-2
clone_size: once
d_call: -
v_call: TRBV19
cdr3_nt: TGTGCCAGTAGTGAGGTGGGCCTCTACACCGGGGAGCTGTTTTTT
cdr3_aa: CASSEVGLYTGELFF

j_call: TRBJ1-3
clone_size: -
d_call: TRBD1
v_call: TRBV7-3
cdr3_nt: TGTGCCAGCAGCCGAACGGGACAGGGAGGAAACACCATATATTTT
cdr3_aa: CASSRTGQGGNTIYF

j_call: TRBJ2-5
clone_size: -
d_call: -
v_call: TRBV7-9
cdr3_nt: TGTGCCAGCAGCTTAGCGGGAGTCTGGGAGACCCAGTACTTC
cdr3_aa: CASSLAGVWETQYF

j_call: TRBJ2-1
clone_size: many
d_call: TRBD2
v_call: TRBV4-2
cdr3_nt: TGTGCCAGCAGCCAAGATATGGGGCGGGAGCTCAATGAGCAGTTCTTC
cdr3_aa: CASSQDMGRELNEQFF

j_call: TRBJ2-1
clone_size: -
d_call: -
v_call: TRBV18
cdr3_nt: TGTGCCAGCTCACCGGAGGGGAGCTCCTACAATGAGCAGTTCTTC
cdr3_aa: CASSPEGSSYNEQFF

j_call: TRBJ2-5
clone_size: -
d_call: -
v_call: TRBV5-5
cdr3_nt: TGTGCCAGCAGCTTCAGGGGCCCCCAAGAGACCCAGTACTTC
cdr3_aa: CASSFRGPQETQYF

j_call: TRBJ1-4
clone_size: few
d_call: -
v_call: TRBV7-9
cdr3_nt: TGTGCCAGCAGCTTCGGGGTAACTAATGAAAAACTGTTTTTT
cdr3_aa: CASSFGVTNEKLFF

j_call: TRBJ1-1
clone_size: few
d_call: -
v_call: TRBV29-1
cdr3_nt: TGCAGCGTTGTTACGGGGGCTGGGACTGAAGCTTTCTTT
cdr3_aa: CSVVTGAGTEAFF

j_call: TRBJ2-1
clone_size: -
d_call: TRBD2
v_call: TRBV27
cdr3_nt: TGTGCCAGCAGTACTAGCGGGAATGAGCAGTTCTTC
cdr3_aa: CASSTSGNEQFF

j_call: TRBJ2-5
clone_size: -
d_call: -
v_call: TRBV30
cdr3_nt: TGTGCCTGGAGCCCAAGACGGGCAGCCCAAGAGACCCAGTACTTC
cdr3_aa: CAWSPRRAAQETQYF

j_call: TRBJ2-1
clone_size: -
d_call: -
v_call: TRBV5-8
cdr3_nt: TGTGCCAGCAGCTTGTATAGTTCCTACAATGAGCAGTTCTTC
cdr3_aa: CASSLYSSYNEQFF

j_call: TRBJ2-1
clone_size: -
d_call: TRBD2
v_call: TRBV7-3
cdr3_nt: TGTGCCAGCAGCCTCAGAGTACTCACGGGACTAGCGGGAGGGCCCAACTACAATGAGCAGTTCTTC
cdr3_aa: CASSLRVLTGLAGGPNYNEQFF

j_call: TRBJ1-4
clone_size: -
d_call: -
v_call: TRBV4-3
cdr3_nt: TGCGCCAGCAGCCAGTCACAGATTAATGAAAAACTGTTTTTT
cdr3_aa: CASSQSQINEKLFF

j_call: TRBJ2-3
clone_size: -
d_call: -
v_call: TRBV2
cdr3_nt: TGTGCCAGCAGTGAAGCGAAGGCGTTGACAGATACGCAGTATTTT
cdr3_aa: CASSEAKALTDTQYF

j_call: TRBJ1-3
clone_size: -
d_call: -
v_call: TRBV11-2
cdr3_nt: TGTGCCAGCAGCTCCCCAGGGTCGAGAAACACCATATATTTT
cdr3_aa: CASSSPGSRNTIYF

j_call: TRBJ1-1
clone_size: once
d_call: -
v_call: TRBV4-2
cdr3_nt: TGTGCCAGCAGCCATCTCGATAGGAACACTGAAGCTTTCTTT
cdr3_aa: CASSHLDRNTEAFF

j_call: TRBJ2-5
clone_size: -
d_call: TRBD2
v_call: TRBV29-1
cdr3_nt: TGCAGCGTAGGGGGACTAGCGGGAGCGGAGACCCAGTACTTC
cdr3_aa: CSVGGLAGAETQYF

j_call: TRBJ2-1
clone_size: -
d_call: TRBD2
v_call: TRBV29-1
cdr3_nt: TGCAGCGTTCAGCGGGAAGAGCAGTTCTTC
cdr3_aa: CSVQREEQFF

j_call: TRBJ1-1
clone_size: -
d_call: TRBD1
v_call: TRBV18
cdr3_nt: TGTGCCAGCTCGAGGCAGGGGGGCACTGAAGCTTTCTTT
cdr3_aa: CASSRQGGTEAFF

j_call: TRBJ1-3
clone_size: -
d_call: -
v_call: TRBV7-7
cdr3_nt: TGTGCTAGCAGCTTGGGGGCCTCTGGAAACACCATATATTTT
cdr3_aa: CASSLGASGNTIYF

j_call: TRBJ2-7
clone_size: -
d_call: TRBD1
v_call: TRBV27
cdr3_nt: TGTGCCAGCAGTGCCCCCGGGACAGGGGTTTATGAGCAGTACTTC
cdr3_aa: CASSAPGTGVYEQYF

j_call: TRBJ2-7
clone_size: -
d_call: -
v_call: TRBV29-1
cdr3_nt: TGCAGCGCTATAGACGGGCCAAGGGGGCAGTACTTC
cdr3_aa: CSAIDGPRGQYF

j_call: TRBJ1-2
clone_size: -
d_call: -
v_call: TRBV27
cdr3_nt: TGTGCCAGCACCAAATCGACAGTCGGCAACTATGGCTACACCTTC
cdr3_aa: CASTKSTVGNYGYTF

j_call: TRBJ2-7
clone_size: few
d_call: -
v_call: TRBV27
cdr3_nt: TGTGCCAGCAGTTCCCCTCGGCGGGGCCCCTACGAGCAGTACTTC
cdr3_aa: CASSSPRRGPYEQYF

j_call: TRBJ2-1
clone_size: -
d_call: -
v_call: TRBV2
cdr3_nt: TGTGCCAGCAGTCGGAACCGCGGACCCAATGAGCAGTTCTTC
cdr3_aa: CASSRNRGPNEQFF

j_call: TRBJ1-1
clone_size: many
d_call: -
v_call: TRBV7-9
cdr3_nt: TGTGCCAGCAGCTTACAGGGCCGGAACACTGAAGCTTTCTTT
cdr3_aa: CASSLQGRNTEAFF

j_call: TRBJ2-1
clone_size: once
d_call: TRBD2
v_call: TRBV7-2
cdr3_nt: TGTGCCAGCAGCTTAGGACTAGCGGGTCCGCAGGGTGAGCAGTTCTTC
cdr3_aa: CASSLGLAGPQGEQFF

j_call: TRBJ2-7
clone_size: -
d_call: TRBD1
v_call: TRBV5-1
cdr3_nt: TGCGCCAGCAGCCCCGACGGGACAGGGGACAGAAAGCAGTACTTC
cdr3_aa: CASSPDGTGDRKQYF

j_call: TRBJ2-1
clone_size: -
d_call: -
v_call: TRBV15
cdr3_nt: TGTGCCACCAGCAGAGATTCAGGGGTTTATGCCTACAATGAGCAGTTCTTC
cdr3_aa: CATSRDSGVYAYNEQFF

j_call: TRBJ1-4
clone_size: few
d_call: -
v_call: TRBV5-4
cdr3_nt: TGTGCCAGCAGCCTGGACAAGGGGAATGAAAAACTGTTTTTT
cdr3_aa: CASSLDKGNEKLFF

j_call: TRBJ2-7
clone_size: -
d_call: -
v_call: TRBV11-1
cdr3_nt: TGTGCCAGCAGCTTAGGGCGGGAAAGGGACGAGCAGTACTTC
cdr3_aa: CASSLGRERDEQYF

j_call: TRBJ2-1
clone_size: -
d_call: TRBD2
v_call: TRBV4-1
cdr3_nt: TGCGCCAGCAGCCCCCTCAGCGGGAGGGATGAGCAGTTCTTC
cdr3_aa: CASSPLSGRDEQFF

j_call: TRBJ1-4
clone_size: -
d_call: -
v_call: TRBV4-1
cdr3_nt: TGCGCCAGCAGCCAAGACTGGACTAATGAAAAACTGTTTTTT
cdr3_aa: CASSQDWTNEKLFF

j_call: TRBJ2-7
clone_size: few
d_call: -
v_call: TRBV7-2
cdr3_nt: TGTGCCAGCAGCTTCTCCGGGTTGGGGTACGAGCAGTACTTC
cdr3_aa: CASSFSGLGYEQYF